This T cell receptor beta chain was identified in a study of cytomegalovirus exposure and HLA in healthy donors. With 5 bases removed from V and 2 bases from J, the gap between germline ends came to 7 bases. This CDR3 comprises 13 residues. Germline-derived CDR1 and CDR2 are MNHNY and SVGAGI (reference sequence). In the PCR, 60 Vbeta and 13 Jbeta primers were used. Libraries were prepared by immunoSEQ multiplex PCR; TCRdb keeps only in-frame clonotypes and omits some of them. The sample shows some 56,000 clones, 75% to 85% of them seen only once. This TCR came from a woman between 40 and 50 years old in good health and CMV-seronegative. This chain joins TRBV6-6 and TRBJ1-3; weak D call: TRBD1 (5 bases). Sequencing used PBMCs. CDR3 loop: CASSLGPGNTIYF. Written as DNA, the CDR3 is TGTGCCAGCAGTCTGGGGCCTGGAAACACCATATATTTT.